Below, one TCR beta chain is given with its context. Its antigen is undetermined. MiXCR, applied by TCRdb to the RACE reads, yields one record per CDR3 protein. Of 300,000 to 400,000 distinct CDR3 sequences listed, roughly 5.3% are singletons. The time point denotes: pre-sensitization, week 0. Treatment defined: therapeutic diphenylcyclopropenone sensitization with weekly scalp DPC. Ahead of each patch test application, blood was drawn. These data belong to a study of human T cells and chemical hapten exposure. Study-wide context: Patients, largely female, had alopecia areata, totalis or universalis.

Study-level findings and limits: Counts of TCRs above 1 in 1000 frequency stayed unchanged with DPC sensitization.

This TCR was sampled from a woman aged 45 to 65 with alopecia areata. Some clones in this sample may be carry-over from other donors' samples. The sequences come from whole blood, collected in connection with sensitization to the hapten diphenylcyclopropenone (DPC).

The CDR3 DNA reads as TGTGCCAGCAGTTTAGGACTAGCGGGGATCACCGGGGAGCTGTTTTTT. It translates to CASSLGLAGITGELFF. This chain joins TRBV12-3 or TRBV12-4 and TRBJ2-2; 11 nucleotides line up with TRBD2. This CDR3 contains 16 residues. V was clipped by 1 base and J by 4 bases; unmatched bases: 2.